The rows below give T cell receptor beta chains drawn from one sample of a study of read filtering for tumor transcriptome and immune sequencing. TCRdb analysed the reads with MiXCR anew, one entry per CDR3 protein. The data hold tens of thousands of distinct CDR3 sequences, with approximately 13% observed a single time. Specimen: a population of CD138-negative cells sorted from bone marrow. These receptors came from a donor aged 40 or over with multiple myeloma. The CDR3 runs from the conserved cysteine through the conserved F or W. Each record gives: CDR3 protein, CDR3 DNA, V gene, clone size, J gene, D gene. The D gene is left open where the match is weak. Only part of the rows carry a size: once, few, many, or a class if the clone is expanded.

CDR3: CASSLRNNYGYTF
DNA: TGTGCCAGCAGTTTACGGAATAACTATGGCTACACCTTC
V: TRBV28
size: many
J: TRBJ1-2
D: .

CDR3: CASSGVPGNTIYF
DNA: TGTGCCAGCAGTGGAGTACCTGGAAACACCATATATTTT
V: TRBV12-3/TRBV12-4
size: .
J: TRBJ1-3
D: .

CDR3: CATSLGTGTDTQYF
DNA: TGTGCCACCAGTCTTGGCACGGGAACAGATACGCAGTATTTT
V: TRBV24-1
size: many
J: TRBJ2-3
D: .

CDR3: CASRGQGATNEKLFF
DNA: TGTGCCAGTCGGGGACAGGGGGCAACTAATGAAAAACTGTTTTTT
V: TRBV19
size: .
J: TRBJ1-4
D: TRBD1

CDR3: CASSKRTGGCDGYTF
DNA: TGTGCCAGCAGCAAAAGGACAGGGGGATGTGATGGCTACACCTTC
V: TRBV21-1
size: .
J: TRBJ1-2
D: .

CDR3: CASSRGSTYEQYF
DNA: TGCGCCAGCAGCCGCGGGTCAACCTACGAGCAGTACTTC
V: TRBV4-1
size: few
J: TRBJ2-7
D: .

CDR3: CASSLGWGDDEQYF
DNA: TGCGCCAGCAGCTTGGGATGGGGCGACGACGAGCAGTACTTC
V: TRBV5-1
size: .
J: TRBJ2-7
D: .

CDR3: CASSLEAAGYGYTF
DNA: TGCGCCAGCAGCTTGGAGGCGGCGGGCTATGGCTACACCTTC
V: TRBV5-1
size: .
J: TRBJ1-2
D: .

CDR3: CSVEGGPNGRAFF
DNA: TGCAGCGTTGAAGGGGGTCCGAACGGACGAGCTTTCTTT
V: TRBV29-1
size: many
J: TRBJ1-1
D: .

CDR3: CASSNPLRGVGELFF
DNA: TGTGCCAGCAGCAACCCGCTGCGGGGGGTCGGGGAGCTGTTTTTT
V: TRBV7-6
size: .
J: TRBJ2-2
D: TRBD2